The 21 T cell receptor beta chains given below trace back to one sample, sequenced in a study of T cells after yellow fever vaccination (dated by TCRdb to about 2019). The label giving this sample's treatment or condition can be read as: live attenuated yellow fever vaccine strain. The protocol used for the library was 5' RACE. Instrument used: Illumina HiSeq 2500. Clones were called with MiXCR by TCRdb after fastp trimmed the public reads at Q25, and only in-frame beta chains were retained. Each CDR3 protein gets just one entry, which takes the most common genes and DNA from the rows behind it. The sample records nearly 350,000 distinct CDR3 sequences, roughly 7.5% of which are singletons. Approximately 15% of the sample goes to the ten largest clones. This specimen was PBMCs, taken more than 35 days after the first yellow fever vaccination. These receptors all come from a man aged 18 to 29 who received the YFV17D yellow fever vaccine.

This clonotype was counted ten times or more. The chain uses TRBV20-1 and TRBJ2-3, with TRBD2 identical over 7 bases. V was pared by 6 bases and J by 1 base, with 4 bases of the junction left unmatched. Germline V gene data show CDR1 as DFQATT and CDR2 as SNEGSKA (reference sequence). The CDR3 contains 13 residues. For the CDR3, the DNA is TGCAGTGCAACGGGGGGACGCACAGATACGCAGTATTTT. It yields the protein CSATGGRTDTQYF.

This clonotype has just a few counts. Being one base from a much bigger clone, this may be a read error. The rearrangement uses TRBV7-9 and TRBJ2-7; D unresolved. This CDR3 region has 14 residues. The V end was cut by 5 bases, the J end by 2 bases, with 13 bases between. The germline V gene has CDR1 SEHNR and CDR2 FQNEAQ (reference sequence). The CDR3 coding sequence is TGTGCCAGCAGCCCCCGGGTCAGTACCTACGAGCAGTACTTC. Its translation: CASSPRVSTYEQYF.

The chain is built from TRBV20-1 and TRBJ2-7; D not certain. CDR3 length: 12 amino acids. Looked up from germline, CDR1 is DFQATT and CDR2 is SNEGSKA (reference sequence). V was cut by 1 base and J by 5 bases, with 9 bases left in between. This chain's CDR3 is CSARGTIDEQYV. As DNA, the CDR3 is TGCAGTGCTAGAGGGACGATCGACGAGCAGTACGTC.

The chain employs TRBV5-1 and TRBJ1-5; 9 bases are shared with TRBD1. After removal of 0 bases from V and 6 bases from J, the junction contained 4 bases not matched to a gene. The CDR3 covers 15 residues. CDR1 is SGHRS and CDR2 is YFSETQ in the germline V gene. The CDR3 nucleotides read TGCGCCAGCAGCTTGGAGGGACAGGGAGGTCAGCCCCAGCATTTT. This translates into CASSLEGQGGQPQHF.

This clonotype has just a few counts. CDR3 residues: CASRSRGTGSYEQYF. CDR3 DNA: TGTGCCAGCCGCTCAAGGGGGACAGGCTCCTACGAGCAGTACTTC. The chain carries TRBV27 and TRBJ2-7, with 8 bases identical to TRBD1. The germline V gene encodes CDR1 MNHEY and CDR2 SMNVEV (reference sequence). The CDR3 has 15 residues. With 8 bases clipped from V and 0 bases from J, the junction kept 9 bases outside the gene matches.

This clonotype was counted a few times. The chain combines TRBV6-5 with TRBJ2-5; D may be TRBD2 (6 bases). Germline CDR1 is MNHEY and CDR2 is SVGAGI. Trimming stripped 2 bases from V and 7 bases from J, with 14 bases between. This CDR3 has 14 amino acids. Here the CDR3 reads CASSYGGGVGTQYF. The CDR3 DNA reads as TGTGCCAGCAGTTACGGAGGCGGGGTCGGGACCCAGTACTTC.

The chain links TRBV9 to TRBJ2-1; D is ambiguous. Germline V gene data show CDR1 as SGDLS and CDR2 as YYNGEE. Trimming removed 0 bases from V and 4 bases from J, with 11 bases in between. The CDR3 spans 15 residues. The CDR3 is CASSVGSSPYNEQFF. DNA for the CDR3: TGTGCCAGCAGCGTAGGATCATCCCCGTACAATGAGCAGTTCTTC.

The rearrangement uses TRBV19 and TRBJ1-2; 8 positions agree with TRBD1. The CDR3 consists of 14 residues. With V trimmed by 11 bases and J by 2 bases, 10 bases remained unmatched. Germline values: CDR1 LNHDA, CDR2 SQIVND (reference sequence). The CDR3 spells CAGLGTGRNYGYTF. CDR3 coding DNA: TGTGCCGGCCTAGGGACAGGACGCAACTATGGCTACACCTTC.

DNA of the CDR3: TGTGCCAGCACAAACGGCAGGAACAATGAGCAGTTCTTC. Translation gives CASTNGRNNEQFF. The chain has TRBV6-1 and TRBJ2-1, with unresolved D. Germline lookup yields CDR1 MNHNS and CDR2 SASEGT. CDR3 length: 13 residues. V shed 7 bases and J shed 5 bases, with 12 bases lying between them.

In its sample, this clonotype was seen a few times. V and J are TRBV5-1 and TRBJ1-1, with 10 bases identical to TRBD1. The CDR3 is made up of 16 amino acids. Germline trimming cut 6 bases from V and 0 bases from J; bases unmatched to any gene: 8. Germline assignment: CDR1 SGHRS and CDR2 YFSETQ. The CDR3 bases are TGCGCCAGCATCCCGGGACAGGGGTCCATGAACACTGAAGCTTTCTTT. Amino acids: CASIPGQGSMNTEAFF.

The chain combines TRBV7-9 with TRBJ2-7, with 10 bases that match TRBD1. The V and J ends lost 0 bases and 4 bases, in that order; junction bases with no gene match: 9. CDR1 and CDR2 (germline): SEHNR, FQNEAQ (reference sequence). The CDR3 runs to 17 residues. This CDR3 reads CASSLATSGTGVYEQYV. DNA of the CDR3: TGTGCCAGCAGCTTAGCTACCTCCGGGACAGGGGTTTACGAGCAGTACGTC.

This clonotype has more than one count but fewer than ten. The rearrangement uses TRBV6-6 and TRBJ2-5, with D perhaps matching TRBD1 (6 bases). V lost 7 bases and J 10 bases, leaving 16 bases between the germline ends. CDR3 length: 12 residues. Per the germline V gene, CDR1 is MNHNY and CDR2 is SVGAGI (reference sequence). The CDR3 region is CASKDGTYYQYF. In DNA form, the CDR3 reads TGTGCCAGCAAGGACGGGACATACTACCAGTACTTC.

This clonotype was seen at least ten times. This chain uses TRBV29-1 with TRBJ2-1, with a tentative D call TRBD1 (5 bases). The CDR3 sequence is 13 residues long. The germline V gene encodes CDR1 SQVTM and CDR2 ANQGSEA. V lost 6 bases, J lost 8 bases, and 17 bases lay in between. Written as DNA, the CDR3 is TGCAGCGTCCCATTGGGGCAGTTGGATGAGCAGTTCTTC. It encodes CSVPLGQLDEQFF.

The sample holds a few counts of this clonotype. The chain combines TRBV18 with TRBJ2-1; 10 bases map to TRBD1. The CDR3 sequence is 15 residues long. The V gene end was trimmed by 2 bases and the J gene end by 5 bases; junction bases not matched to a gene: 3. Germline V gene sequence: CDR1 KGHSH, CDR2 LQKENI. CDR3 sequence (DNA): TGTGCCAGCTCACCAGGGACAGGGGAGAACAATGAGCAGTTCTTC. It translates to CASSPGTGENNEQFF.

The chain recombines TRBV4-1 with TRBJ2-7; perhaps TRBD2 as D (6 bases). Between the trimmed V and J ends, which lost 1 base and 4 bases, there was a span of 8 bases. Germline lookup yields CDR1 MGHRA and CDR2 YSYEKL. CDR3 size: 13 residues. CDR3 coding DNA: TGCGCCAGCAGCCAAGGTGGGGGGTACGAGCAGTACGTC. Its protein is CASSQGGGYEQYV.

This clonotype was seen a handful of times. This rearrangement joins TRBV4-1 to TRBJ2-4, with 8 bases lining up with TRBD2. Trimming cost V 2 bases and J 0 bases; bases outside gene matches: 12. Germline values: CDR1 MGHRA, CDR2 YSYEKL. This CDR3 is 19 amino acids long. DNA of the CDR3: TGCGCCAGCAGCCAACCCTCAGGACTAGCAGAGATAGCCAAAAACATTCAGTACTTC. Its protein is CASSQPSGLAEIAKNIQYF.

The chain joins TRBV12-3 or TRBV12-4 to TRBJ2-1; D unclear. This CDR3 region has 12 residues. The V and J ends lost 5 bases and 7 bases respectively, with 9 bases between them. CDR3 loop: CASSRALNEQFF. The CDR3 nucleotides are TGTGCCAGCAGTCGGGCCCTTAATGAGCAGTTCTTC.

This clonotype was counted only a few times. V gene TRBV2 combines with J gene TRBJ2-1; D might be TRBD2 (6 bases). The V end was cut by 0 bases, the J end by 12 bases, with 12 bases between. The germline V gene encodes CDR1 SNHLY and CDR2 FYNNEI. The CDR3 totals 13 residues. DNA for the CDR3: TGTGCCAGCAGTGAAGCTTTCCGGCGGGGGCAGTTCTTC. This sequence encodes CASSEAFRRGQFF.

V gene TRBV6-1 combines with J gene TRBJ1-4; D ambiguous. Germline V CDR1 and CDR2: MNHNS, SASEGT. This CDR3 contains 19 residues. The V end lost 1 base, the J end lost 5 bases, and 23 bases lay between the germline ends. CDR3 region: CASSEDPRQNGGLNEKLFF. CDR3 coding DNA: TGTGCCAGCAGTGAAGATCCGAGGCAGAACGGTGGACTAAATGAAAAACTGTTTTTT.

This clonotype was detected a few times. This chain joins TRBV29-1 and TRBJ2-4, with a possible D match to TRBD2 (5 bases). Per germline, CDR1 SQVTM and CDR2 ANQGSEA. CDR3 length: 12 amino acids. V lost 7 bases and J 5 bases, leaving 12 bases between the germline ends. The CDR3 loop is CSGGSGENIQYF. CDR3 bases: TGCAGCGGTGGGAGTGGGGAAAACATTCAGTACTTC.

In its sample, this clonotype was seen a few times. The chain has TRBV6-2 or TRBV6-3 and TRBJ2-1, with 7 bases fitting TRBD1. The V gene's germline CDR1 is MNHEY and CDR2 SVGEGT. V lost 6 bases, J lost 8 bases, and 4 bases stayed unmatched. This CDR3 is 12 amino acids long. As DNA, the CDR3 is TGTGCCAGCAGAAACGACAGGGATGAGCAGTTCTTC. Translating gives CASRNDRDEQFF.